Presented here are 18 T cell receptor beta chains from one specimen sequenced in a study of cytomegalovirus exposure and HLA in healthy donors (dated by TCRdb to about 2017). The library was prepared using the immunoSEQ multiplex PCR assay. The multiplex PCR relied on a mix of 60 forward primers for TCR Vbeta segments and 13 reverse primers for TCR Jbeta segments. What TCRdb holds here is the immuneACCESS table cut down to in-frame rearrangements. Part of the clones is not present; checked against another copy, under half of the missing clones reflect an unresolved V gene, and the others are unexplained. The sample table contains 55,000 to 75,000 clones; only one count was recorded for approximately 70% of them. The ten most abundant clones make up less than 20% of the sample. The sample comprised PBMCs. The receptors here all came from a man in his forties or fifties in good health and CMV-seropositive.

The V call is TRBV27, the J call TRBJ2-1, with D unresolved. This CDR3 is 16 amino acids long. Trimming took 7 bases from V and 6 from J, leaving 22 bases between them. CDR1 is MNHEY and CDR2 is SMNVEV in the germline V gene (reference sequence). CDR3 sequence: CASTVVAAPLPNEQFF. The CDR3, as DNA: TGTGCCAGCACTGTCGTCGCGGCTCCTTTACCCAATGAGCAGTTCTTC.

A single count supports this clone. The V and J genes are TRBV5-4 and TRBJ1-1; D is unclear. CDR1 and CDR2 from the germline V gene are SGHNT and YYREEE (reference sequence). CDR3 length: 12 residues. Trimming stripped 5 bases from V and 1 base from J, with 6 bases between. The CDR3: CASSPGNTEAFF. The CDR3 DNA reads as TGTGCCAGCAGTCCCGGGAACACTGAAGCTTTCTTT.

The V and J genes are TRBV5-1 and TRBJ2-2; the D gene is possibly TRBD2 (6 bases). The CDR3 contains 15 residues. Germline V gene data show CDR1 as SGHRS and CDR2 as YFSETQ. V lost 2 bases to trimming and J lost 1 base, with 9 bases between them. The CDR3 sequence: CASSFGSGNTGELFF. DNA of the CDR3: TGCGCCAGCAGCTTTGGTAGCGGGAACACCGGGGAGCTGTTTTTT.

The chain recombines TRBV19 with TRBJ1-1; 12 nucleotides align to TRBD1. This CDR3 comprises 16 residues. Germline loops: CDR1 LNHDA, CDR2 SQIVND (reference sequence). The V and J ends lost 5 bases and 1 base, in that order; junction bases with no gene match: 5. CDR3 amino acids: CASSSRDRGPNTEAFF. CDR3 bases: TGTGCCAGTAGTTCCCGGGACAGGGGGCCGAACACTGAAGCTTTCTTT. The whole variable domain, remainder taken from reference TRBV19 and TRBJ1-1, is DGGITQSPKYLFRKEGQNVTLSCEQNLNHDAMYWYRQDPGQGLRLIYYSQIVNDFQKGDIAEGYSVSREKKESFPLTVTSAQKNPTAFYLCASSSRDRGPNTEAFFGQGTRLTVV.

This clone was counted between two and nine times. Other DNA sequences in this sample translate to the same CDR3. The chain combines TRBV5-6 with TRBJ2-3, with TRBD2 matching 8 bases. Germline CDR1 SGHDT, CDR2 YYEEEE. This CDR3 comprises 15 residues. V was clipped by 0 bases and J by 5 bases; unmatched bases: 5. DNA of the CDR3: TGTGCCAGCAGCTTGGGAGCGGGGGCCGTAGATACGCAGTATTTT. Translating gives CASSLGAGAVDTQYF.

This clone was detected only a few times. V is TRBV29-1 and J is TRBJ1-1, with TRBD1 matching 8 bases. This CDR3 spans 15 amino acids. CDR1 is SQVTM and CDR2 is ANQGSEA in the germline V gene. Trimming removed 7 bases from V and 5 bases from J; junction bases left unmatched: 15. The CDR3 nucleotides read TGCAGCGGGGGAATGGCAGGGGGCGCGAAAACTGAAGCTTTCTTT. Its translation is CSGGMAGGAKTEAFF. Full variable domain (rest looked up from reference TRBV29-1 and TRBJ1-1): SAVISQKPSRDICQRGTSLTIQCQVDSQVTMMFWYRQQPGQSLTLIATANQGSEATYESGFVIDKFPISRPNLTFSTLTVSNMSPEDSSIYLCSGGMAGGAKTEAFFGQGTRLTVV.

V gene TRBV19 combines with J gene TRBJ2-7; D unclear. Germline CDR1 LNHDA, CDR2 SQIVND (reference sequence). V dropped 9 bases and J dropped 0 bases, with 15 bases sitting between them. The CDR3 consists of 14 residues. The CDR3 DNA reads TGTGCCAGCTCCTCCCAGGCTACCTCCTACGAGCAGTACTTC. It yields the protein CASSSQATSYEQYF.

This chain links TRBV7-3 with TRBJ2-1, with TRBD2 identical over 14 bases. The junction had 6 bases not matched to a gene; V was cut back by 5 bases and J by 6 bases. Per germline, CDR1 SGHTA and CDR2 FQGTGA. CDR3 length: 16 residues. For the CDR3, the DNA is TGTGCCAGCAGCAAGGGGACTAGCGGGGGTTTCAATGAGCAGTTCTTC. Translating gives CASSKGTSGGFNEQFF.

The chain joins TRBV7-9 to TRBJ1-2, with D unclear. The germline gives CDR1 SEHNR, CDR2 FQNEAQ (reference sequence). This CDR3 has 15 amino acids. V was clipped by 6 bases and J by 0 bases, with 14 bases between them. The CDR3 DNA sequence: TGTGCCAGCAGACCCCCCGGGAAAGCTAACTATGGCTACACCTTC. This translates into CASRPPGKANYGYTF. The full variable domain, in which reference TRBV7-9 and TRBJ1-2 provide the parts outside the CDR3, is DTGVSQNPRHKITKRGQNVTFRCDPISEHNRLYWYRQTLGQGPEFLTYFQNEAQLEKSRLLSDRFSAERPKGSFSTLEIQRTEQGDSAMYLCASRPPGKANYGYTFGSGTRLTVV.

V gene TRBV18 combines with J gene TRBJ2-3, with 7 bases identical to TRBD1. The CDR3 spans 13 residues. V shed 5 bases, J shed 3 bases, and the junction held 2 bases outside the gene matches. Germline CDR1 KGHSH, CDR2 LQKENI. CDR3 residues: CASSRGQTDTQYF. The CDR3 region has the DNA TGTGCCAGCTCAAGGGGACAGACAGATACGCAGTATTTT.

The rearrangement uses TRBV9 and TRBJ2-5; 11 nucleotides line up with TRBD2. V shed 4 bases, J shed 4 bases, and the junction held 6 bases outside the gene matches. The CDR3 sequence is 15 residues long. Germline lookup yields CDR1 SGDLS and CDR2 YYNGEE. The CDR3 loop reads CASSFSGRAVETQYF. The CDR3 nucleotides are TGTGCCAGCAGCTTTAGCGGGAGGGCCGTAGAGACCCAGTACTTC.

The chain joins TRBV7-6 to TRBJ1-2; 8 positions match TRBD1. This CDR3 is built from 13 residues. V shed 5 bases, J shed 8 bases, and the junction held 7 bases outside the gene matches. Germline V lookup: CDR1 SGHVS, CDR2 FNYEAQ. The CDR3 spells CASSQQQGGGYTF. The CDR3, as DNA: TGTGCCAGCAGCCAACAACAGGGGGGCGGCTACACCTTC.

For the CDR3, the DNA is TGTGCCAGCAGCTTCCGGGACAGGGATCCCTACGAGCAGTACTTC. It codes for CASSFRDRDPYEQYF. The chain couples TRBV7-2 to TRBJ2-7, with 9 bases matching TRBD1. V dropped 3 bases and J dropped 2; count of bases not matched to a gene: 5. The CDR3 contains 15 residues. Germline CDR1 and CDR2: SGHTA and FQGNSA.

The rearrangement links TRBV5-4 to TRBJ2-5; D unresolved. Trimming removed 0 bases at V and 0 bases at J, with 9 bases between. This CDR3 region has 15 residues. Germline CDR1 reads SGHNT; CDR2 reads YYREEE (reference sequence). In DNA, the CDR3 is TGTGCCAGCAGCTTGGAATCTAGGTACCAAGAGACCCAGTACTTC. Its translation is CASSLESRYQETQYF.

The chain joins TRBV9 to TRBJ2-7; 8 positions agree with TRBD1. Germline lookup yields CDR1 SGDLS and CDR2 YYNGEE. V lost 4 bases and J lost 5; bases outside the gene matches: 11. The CDR3 loop spans 15 amino acids. The CDR3 region is CASSPRQGPSHEQYF. For the CDR3, the DNA is TGTGCCAGCAGCCCGCGACAGGGGCCCTCTCACGAGCAGTACTTC.

The chain combines TRBV27 with TRBJ1-5, with D possibly TRBD1 on 5 matching bases. From germline, CDR1 is MNHEY and CDR2 SMNVEV (reference sequence). This CDR3 has 14 residues. Trimming left V 1 base short and J 4 bases short, with 8 bases between. The CDR3 DNA reads as TGTGCCAGCAGTTTATGGCAGGGAAATCAGCCCCAGCATTTT. Its translation is CASSLWQGNQPQHF.

This chain connects TRBV11-1 to TRBJ2-3, with D unresolved. V was trimmed by 3 bases and J by 2 bases, leaving 6 bases between them. This CDR3 has 13 residues. CDR1 is SGHAT, CDR2 FQDESV, per germline (reference sequence). DNA of the CDR3: TGTGCCAGCAGCTTTCCTCCCACAGATACGCAGTATTTT. Protein: CASSFPPTDTQYF.

The chain combines TRBV27 with TRBJ2-3, with 8 bases lining up with TRBD1. The germline V gene has CDR1 MNHEY and CDR2 SMNVEV (reference sequence). This CDR3 has 13 amino acids. The CDR3 bases are TGTCTCACTGGACAGGGCGGCACAGATACGCAGTATTTT. Its translation: CLTGQGGTDTQYF.